This TCR beta chain comes out of a study of T cell changes during pregnancy in multiple sclerosis. CDR1 and CDR2 (germline): SGHDT, YYEEEE. V shed 4 bases, J shed 7 bases, and the junction held 10 bases outside the gene matches. The CDR3 is 14 residues long. Data came from immunoSEQ multiplex PCR; TCRdb stores just in-frame clones and leaves some out. The sample consists of 60,000 or so clones, approximately 92% of them appearing once. The clonotype comes from a female donor with multiple sclerosis, enrolled in a pregnancy study. Source: peripheral blood, taken in the first trimester of pregnancy. V and J are TRBV5-6 and TRBJ2-5; TRBD1 matches at 7 bases. In DNA, the CDR3 is TGTGCCAGCAGCACCCGGACAGGACCTGTGACCCAGTACTTC. It codes for CASSTRTGPVTQYF.